The subject of this entry is one TCR beta chain. Its antigen is undetermined. These data originate in a study of cytomegalovirus exposure and HLA in healthy donors. Looking at the study overall: An analysis done earlier identified about 120 million unique TCR beta sequences from about 180 million T cells.

Study findings and constraints: HLA-A and HLA-B allele assignments for most subjects were reportedly predicted accurately using TCR beta sequences. CMV serostatus was the only immune exposure information that was available.

PCR was performed using 60 Vbeta and 13 Jbeta primers. The protocol was immunoSEQ multiplex PCR, while the TCRdb copy is restricted to in-frame clones and leaves out a portion. The sample lists over 100,000 clones; roughly four fifths were seen once. The material sequenced was PBMCs. This sequence originates from a male donor in good health and CMV-seropositive.

CDR3 region: CASSQDGEHVGEQFF. CDR3 bases: TGTGCCAGCAGCCAAGACGGTGAGCATGTCGGTGAGCAGTTCTTC. The rearrangement joins TRBV4-2 to TRBJ2-1; D is unclear. In germline, CDR1 is LGHNA, CDR2 YNFKEQ. CDR3 length: 15 amino acids. V shed 0 bases and J shed 9 bases, with 15 bases lying between them.